The clone carrying this T cell receptor (beta chain) has ten or more counts. Its antigen is undetermined. The source of the sample is a study of T cells after posttransplantation cyclophosphamide. Overall study findings and caveats: Recipient CMV seropositivity and CMV reactivation strongly tracked TRB clonality. Donor-recipient repertoire similarity was low at 1-2 months, rising over year one.

The related graft donor's blood sample was taken on the day of bone marrow donation. The method was immunoSEQ multiplex PCR; TCRdb's version includes in-frame clones alone and lacks a portion of them. The sample contains over 35,000 clones, none of them singletons. The TCR originated in a man aged 50 or older in good health, CMV-negative, and a related stem cell transplant donor. The sequenced sample was PBMCs.

In nucleotides, the CDR3 is TGTGCCAGCAGTGCGACAGGGTTTGGCAATTCACCCCTCCACTTT. Residues: CASSATGFGNSPLHF. This rearrangement joins TRBV2 to TRBJ1-6; 7 bases map to TRBD1. The CDR3 has 15 residues. J was trimmed by 7 bases and V by 4 bases; bases with no gene match: 7. The germline gives CDR1 SNHLY, CDR2 FYNNEI.